A single sample gave rise to the 28 T cell receptor beta chains below, sequenced in a study of T cell responses to AZD1222 COVID-19 vaccine. Generated by immunoSEQ multiplex PCR, the TCRdb table keeps only in-frame clones and is missing some. The sample has some 130,000 clones; 90% to 95% are singletons. Sequencing used peripheral blood, obtained on day 0 of AZD1222 vaccination. The origin of the receptors is an adult in good health.

This rearrangement joins TRBV5-1 to TRBJ2-5; 7 nucleotides align to TRBD1. Germline V CDR1 and CDR2: SGHRS, YFSETQ. The CDR3 extends over 14 amino acids. V gave up 4 bases and J gave up 4 bases; unmatched junction bases: 7. The CDR3 region has the DNA TGCGCCAGCAGCGCAAAAACAGGGGCAGAGACCCAGTACTTC. Translating gives CASSAKTGAETQYF. Using reference TRBV5-1 and TRBJ2-5 for the parts outside the CDR3, the full variable domain is KAGVTQTPRYLIKTRGQQVTLSCSPISGHRSVSWYQQTPGQGLQFLFEYFSETQRNKGNFPGRFSGRQFSNSRSEMNVSTLELGDSALYLCASSAKTGAETQYFGPGTRLLVL.

The chain has TRBV27 and TRBJ1-2, with 10 bases matching TRBD1. The CDR3 is 13 amino acids. CDR1 and CDR2 from the germline V gene are MNHEY and SMNVEV (reference sequence). Unmatched junction bases numbered 6, after V lost 7 bases and J lost 7 bases. Here the CDR3 DNA reads TGTGCCAGCAAGGGACAGGGGATCTCTGGCTACACCTTC. Protein: CASKGQGISGYTF.

The V gene is TRBV25-1, the J gene TRBJ2-1; weak D call: TRBD1 (5 bases). The germline gives CDR1 MGHDK, CDR2 SYGVNS. V was trimmed by 3 bases and J by 4 bases, leaving 16 bases between them. The CDR3 extends over 16 amino acids. CDR3 nucleotide sequence: TGTGCCAGCAGTGACCCGGGCAGGGTGAGTTACAATGAGCAGTTCTTC. This sequence encodes CASSDPGRVSYNEQFF. The whole variable domain, filled in from reference TRBV25-1 and TRBJ2-1, reads EADIYQTPRYLVIGTGKKITLECSQTMGHDKMYWYQQDPGMELHLIHYSYGVNSTEKGDLSSESTVSRIRTEHFPLTLESARPSHTSQYLCASSDPGRVSYNEQFFGPGTRLTVL.

The rearrangement uses TRBV6-6 and TRBJ2-7; D may be TRBD1 (5 bases). Per the germline V gene, CDR1 is MNHNY and CDR2 is SVGAGI (reference sequence). There are 12 residues in the CDR3. V shed 8 bases and J shed 1 base, with 9 bases lying between them. The CDR3 is CASGRGSYEQYF. CDR3 DNA: TGTGCCAGCGGAAGGGGTTCCTACGAGCAGTACTTC.

DNA for the CDR3: TGTGCCAGCAGTCTGACGGGGGCAACTAATGAAAAACTGTTTTTT. Translated: CASSLTGATNEKLFF. The rearrangement links TRBV28 to TRBJ1-4; D may be TRBD1 (5 bases). This CDR3 comprises 15 residues. V was shortened by 5 bases and J by 0 bases, with 10 bases between the two germline ends. The V gene's germline CDR1 is MDHEN and CDR2 SYDVKM.

The chain carries TRBV7-3 and TRBJ2-3; 10 positions agree with TRBD2. With 5 bases clipped from V and 6 bases from J, the junction kept 8 bases outside the gene matches. CDR1 is SGHTA, CDR2 FQGTGA, per germline. The CDR3 sequence is 15 residues long. The CDR3 loop is CASSRSLAGTDTQYF. CDR3 in DNA: TGTGCCAGCAGCCGTTCACTAGCGGGAACGGATACGCAGTATTTT.

V is TRBV27 and J is TRBJ2-7; unclear D gene. Germline V gives CDR1 MNHEY, CDR2 SMNVEV (reference sequence). This CDR3 has 16 amino acids. The V end was cut by 4 bases, the J end by 1 base, with 17 bases between. The CDR3 region is CASSYRTPRESYEQYF. The CDR3 DNA reads as TGTGCCAGCAGTTACCGAACCCCCCGAGAATCCTACGAGCAGTACTTC.

This chain links TRBV6-1 with TRBJ1-5, with D uncertain. This CDR3 is built from 13 residues. Trimming cost V 6 bases and J 0 bases, with 6 bases left between them. CDR1 and CDR2 (germline): MNHNS, SASEGT. This CDR3 is CASSPNSNQPQHF. CDR3 nucleotide sequence: TGTGCCAGCAGCCCCAATAGCAATCAGCCCCAGCATTTT.

For the CDR3, the DNA is TGTGCCAGCAGCCGCGCTGGGGGGTTAGGGAACACCGGGGAGCTGTTTTTT. Translating gives CASSRAGGLGNTGELFF. The rearrangement links TRBV7-3 to TRBJ2-2; tentatively, D is TRBD2 (6 bases). The CDR3 runs to 17 residues. V shed 5 bases and J shed 1 base, with 17 bases lying between them. Germline V gene data show CDR1 as SGHTA and CDR2 as FQGTGA.

Here the CDR3 reads CASSQAGYATDTQYF. As DNA, the CDR3 is TGTGCCAGCAGCCAAGCAGGGTACGCCACAGATACGCAGTATTTT. This chain joins TRBV14 and TRBJ2-3; tentative D call: TRBD1 (5 bases). Trimming shortened V by 1 base and J by 2 bases, and 10 bases separated the two germline ends. Germline V gives CDR1 SGHDN, CDR2 FVKESK. The CDR3 has 15 amino acids.

This clone has just one count. This chain joins TRBV5-4 and TRBJ2-1; 8 nucleotides align to TRBD2. Trimming removed 0 bases from V and 1 base from J; junction bases left unmatched: 9. CDR1 is SGHNT and CDR2 is YYREEE in the germline V gene (reference sequence). The CDR3 contains 18 residues. CDR3 loop: CASSLGLAGAASYNEQFF. CDR3 nucleotides: TGTGCCAGCAGCTTGGGGCTAGCGGGTGCGGCTTCCTACAATGAGCAGTTCTTC.

CDR3 DNA sequence: TGTGCCAGCAGCCAAGTCAGTACGGTGAACACTGAAGCTTTCTTT. Amino acids: CASSQVSTVNTEAFF. The V gene is TRBV4-2, the J gene TRBJ1-1; D unclear. The CDR3 is made up of 15 amino acids. V lost 1 base and J 0 bases, leaving 9 bases between the germline ends. Germline CDR1 LGHNA, CDR2 YNFKEQ.

This sequence joins TRBV5-1 and TRBJ2-7, with 9 nucleotides matching TRBD1. The length of the CDR3 is 14 residues. The V segment lost 4 bases and the J segment 3 bases; nucleotides outside the gene matches: 5. Germline V gene data show CDR1 as SGHRS and CDR2 as YFSETQ. This chain's CDR3 is CASSRDREGYEQYF. CDR3 coding DNA: TGCGCCAGCAGCAGGGACAGGGAAGGCTACGAGCAGTACTTC.

The gene calls are TRBV5-8 and TRBJ1-1, with 7 nucleotides matching TRBD1. CDR3 length equals 15 residues. The germline gives CDR1 SGHTS, CDR2 YDEGEE. V was clipped by 2 bases and J by 0 bases; unmatched bases: 4. This CDR3 reads CASSFRGTMNTEAFF. The CDR3 nucleotides read TGTGCCAGCAGCTTCAGGGGGACCATGAACACTGAAGCTTTCTTT.

The CDR3 region is CASSFTGSHEQYF. Written as DNA, the CDR3 is TGCGCCAGCAGTTTCACGGGTTCCCACGAGCAGTACTTC. The chain joins TRBV5-1 to TRBJ2-7; no definite D call. CDR3 length: 13 residues. V lost 5 bases and J lost 5, with 14 bases in between. CDR1 and CDR2 (germline): SGHRS, YFSETQ.

The chain links TRBV5-6 to TRBJ2-2; no clear D. CDR1 and CDR2 from the germline V gene are SGHDT and YYEEEE. V was cut by 4 bases and J by 0 bases, with 7 bases left in between. CDR3 length: 14 residues. The CDR3 loop is CASSRDPNTGELFF. The CDR3 DNA follows: TGTGCCAGCAGCAGGGATCCGAACACCGGGGAGCTGTTTTTT. Full variable domain (remainder filled in from reference TRBV5-6 and TRBJ2-2): DAGVTQSPTHLIKTRGQQVTLRCSPKSGHDTVSWYQQALGQGPQFIFQYYEEEERQRGNFPDRFSGHQFPNYSSELNVNALLLGDSALYLCASSRDPNTGELFFGEGSRLTVL.

The rearrangement joins TRBV14 to TRBJ1-2; D gene ambiguous. There are 13 residues in the CDR3. Germline values: CDR1 SGHDN, CDR2 FVKESK. V gave up 4 bases and J gave up 7 bases, with 13 bases separating them. CDR3 DNA sequence: TGTGCCAGCAGCCCTCGGAGATTTGGTGGCTACACCTTC. Amino acids: CASSPRRFGGYTF.

V is TRBV5-5 and J is TRBJ2-5; 10 positions agree with TRBD2. Looked up from germline, CDR1 is SGHKS and CDR2 is YYEKEE (reference sequence). There are 15 residues in the CDR3. V shed 4 bases and J 4 bases; nucleotides not matched to a gene: 7. The CDR3 DNA reads as TGTGCCAGCAGCCGGCTAGCGGGAGTGGGAGAGACCCAGTACTTC. Its translation is CASSRLAGVGETQYF.

The chain joins TRBV3-1 (or the pseudogene TRBV3-2) to TRBJ1-2; D remains unclear. Between the trimmed V and J ends, which lost 0 bases and 2 bases, there was a span of 7 bases. The CDR3 extends over 14 amino acids. Germline CDR1 is LGHDT and CDR2 is YNNKEL (reference sequence). CDR3 sequence (DNA): TGTGCCAGCAGCCAAGACCGTTTCAACTATGGCTACACCTTC. This encodes CASSQDRFNYGYTF.

In its sample, this clone was seen a few times. The chain carries TRBV5-1 and TRBJ1-6; D is uncertain. The CDR3 contains 16 residues. Germline V lookup: CDR1 SGHRS, CDR2 YFSETQ. V shed 0 bases and J shed 9 bases, with 16 bases lying between them. This CDR3 is CASSLGEGGYSSPLHF. The CDR3 DNA follows: TGCGCCAGCAGCTTGGGAGAGGGCGGCTATTCTTCACCCCTCCACTTT. Variable domain in full (rest from reference TRBV5-1 and TRBJ1-6): KAGVTQTPRYLIKTRGQQVTLSCSPISGHRSVSWYQQTPGQGLQFLFEYFSETQRNKGNFPGRFSGRQFSNSRSEMNVSTLELGDSALYLCASSLGEGGYSSPLHFGNGTRLTVT.

The J gene is TRBJ1-2, the V gene TRBV30, with TRBD1 as a possible D gene (5 bases). Germline-derived CDR1 and CDR2 are GTSNPN and SVGIG (reference sequence). This CDR3 is 13 amino acids long. Trimming stripped 2 bases from V and 4 bases from J, with 11 bases between. DNA for the CDR3: TGTGCCTGGAGTCGGGGCGAGGGCTATGGCTACACCTTC. Amino acid sequence: CAWSRGEGYGYTF.

This chain uses TRBV12-5 with TRBJ1-2; D is uncertain. V was cut by 0 bases and J by 8 bases, with 13 bases left in between. Per germline, CDR1 LGHNT and CDR2 FRNRAP. This CDR3 spans 14 amino acids. The CDR3, as DNA: TGTGCTAGTGGTTTGGTAGCGGGGATTGGCGGCTACACCTTC. This sequence encodes CASGLVAGIGGYTF.

The V call is TRBV30, the J call TRBJ1-2; 7 bases line up with TRBD1. The CDR3 is 16 amino acids. Germline-derived CDR1 and CDR2 are GTSNPN and SVGIG (reference sequence). J was trimmed by 3 bases and V by 1 base; bases with no gene match: 11. The DNA for the CDR3 is TGTGCCTGGAGTGCAACCAGACAGGGACGGGACTATGGCTACACCTTC. This gives the protein CAWSATRQGRDYGYTF.

The V and J genes are TRBV28 and TRBJ2-7; 7 bases are shared with TRBD1. With V trimmed by 5 bases and J by 1 base, 11 bases remained unmatched. Germline CDR1 and CDR2: MDHEN and SYDVKM. The CDR3 runs to 16 residues. The CDR3 spells CASSTTRQGPSYEQYF. CDR3 bases: TGTGCCAGCAGTACTACAAGACAGGGACCTTCCTACGAGCAGTACTTC. The entire variable domain, with the rest obtained from reference TRBV28 and TRBJ2-7, is as follows: DVKVTQSSRYLVKRTGEKVFLECVQDMDHENMFWYRQDPGLGLRLIYFSYDVKMKEKGDIPEGYSVSREKKERFSLILESASTNQTSMYLCASSTTRQGPSYEQYFGPGTRLTVT.

The V call is TRBV27, the J call TRBJ1-5; TRBD1 matches 7 bases. With V trimmed by 8 bases and J by 6 bases, 10 bases remained unmatched. Germline CDR1 MNHEY, CDR2 SMNVEV (reference sequence). The CDR3 contains 14 residues. The CDR3 sequence: CASGQGGAVQPQHF. In DNA form, the CDR3 reads TGTGCCAGCGGACAAGGGGGCGCGGTTCAGCCCCAGCATTTT.

This rearrangement joins TRBV18 to TRBJ1-3; D is undetermined. CDR1 is KGHSH and CDR2 is LQKENI in the germline V gene. This CDR3 spans 13 amino acids. V gave up 3 bases and J gave up 3 bases, with 6 bases separating them. CDR3 region: CASSPIDGNTIYF. The CDR3 DNA sequence: TGTGCCAGCTCACCGATAGATGGAAACACCATATATTTT.

This CDR3 is CASSLASDPPPGDTQYF. CDR3 bases: TGTGCCAGCAGCTTGGCCTCCGACCCACCCCCCGGCGATACGCAGTATTTT. The chain couples TRBV5-6 to TRBJ2-3, with unresolved D. The CDR3 spans 17 residues. The V end was cut by 0 bases, the J end by 6 bases, with 20 bases between. Germline V CDR1 and CDR2: SGHDT, YYEEEE. Combining the CDR3 with reference TRBV5-6 and TRBJ2-3 gives the whole variable domain DAGVTQSPTHLIKTRGQQVTLRCSPKSGHDTVSWYQQALGQGPQFIFQYYEEEERQRGNFPDRFSGHQFPNYSSELNVNALLLGDSALYLCASSLASDPPPGDTQYFGPGTRLTVL.

The chain uses TRBV6-5 and TRBJ1-2; D gene uncertain. The CDR3 has 13 residues. Germline-derived CDR1 and CDR2 are MNHEY and SVGAGI. V dropped 6 bases and J dropped 5 bases, with 13 bases sitting between them. CDR3 residues: CASRRLGGYGYTF. DNA of the CDR3: TGTGCCAGCAGACGACTGGGAGGGTATGGCTACACCTTC.